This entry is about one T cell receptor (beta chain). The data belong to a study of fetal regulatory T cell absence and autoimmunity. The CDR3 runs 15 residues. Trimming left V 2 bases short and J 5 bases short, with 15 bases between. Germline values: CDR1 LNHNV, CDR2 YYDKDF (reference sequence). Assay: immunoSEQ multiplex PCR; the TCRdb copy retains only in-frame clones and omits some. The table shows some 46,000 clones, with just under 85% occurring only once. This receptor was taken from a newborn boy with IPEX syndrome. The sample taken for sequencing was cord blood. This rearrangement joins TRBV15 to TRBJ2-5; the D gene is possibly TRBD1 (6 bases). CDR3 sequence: CATSRSLTGPETQYF. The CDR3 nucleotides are TGTGCCACCAGCAGATCCCTTACAGGGCCCGAGACCCAGTACTTC.